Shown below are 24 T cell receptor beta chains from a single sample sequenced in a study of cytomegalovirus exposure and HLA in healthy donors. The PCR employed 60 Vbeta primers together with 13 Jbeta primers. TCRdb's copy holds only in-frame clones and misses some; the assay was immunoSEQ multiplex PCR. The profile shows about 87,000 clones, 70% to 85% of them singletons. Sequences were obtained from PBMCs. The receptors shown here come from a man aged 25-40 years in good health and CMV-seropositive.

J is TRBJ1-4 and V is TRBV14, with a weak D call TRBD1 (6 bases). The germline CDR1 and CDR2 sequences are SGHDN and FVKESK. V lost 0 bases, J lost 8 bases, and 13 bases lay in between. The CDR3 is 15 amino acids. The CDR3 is CASSQDQQGWEKLFF. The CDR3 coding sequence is TGTGCCAGCAGCCAAGACCAACAGGGATGGGAAAAACTGTTTTTT.

CDR3 sequence: CASSYGLSGDSETQYF. The CDR3 nucleotides are TGTGCCAGCAGTTACGGGTTGAGCGGGGACTCCGAGACCCAGTACTTC. V is TRBV6-6 and J is TRBJ2-5, with 7 bases matching TRBD2. Germline loops: CDR1 MNHNY, CDR2 SVGAGI (reference sequence). V lost 2 bases and J lost 5; bases outside the gene matches: 11. The CDR3 extends over 16 amino acids.

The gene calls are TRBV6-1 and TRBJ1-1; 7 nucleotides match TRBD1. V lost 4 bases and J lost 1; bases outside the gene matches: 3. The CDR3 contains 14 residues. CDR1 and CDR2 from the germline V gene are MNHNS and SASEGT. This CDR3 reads CASSGHRGNTEAFF. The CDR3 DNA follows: TGTGCCAGCAGTGGTCACAGGGGGAACACTGAAGCTTTCTTT.

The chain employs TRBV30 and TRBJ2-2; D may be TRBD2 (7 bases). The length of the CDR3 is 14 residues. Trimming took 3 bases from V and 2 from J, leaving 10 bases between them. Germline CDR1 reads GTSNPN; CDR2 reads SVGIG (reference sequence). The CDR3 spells CAWRGGLNTGELFF. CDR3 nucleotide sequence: TGTGCCTGGAGAGGGGGACTAAACACCGGGGAGCTGTTTTTT.

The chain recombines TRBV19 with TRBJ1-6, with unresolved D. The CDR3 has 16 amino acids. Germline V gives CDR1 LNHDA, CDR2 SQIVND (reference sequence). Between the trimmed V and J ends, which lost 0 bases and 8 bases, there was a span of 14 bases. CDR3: CASSIDGRETDSPLHF. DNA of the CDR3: TGTGCCAGTAGTATAGATGGACGGGAGACGGATTCACCCCTCCACTTT.

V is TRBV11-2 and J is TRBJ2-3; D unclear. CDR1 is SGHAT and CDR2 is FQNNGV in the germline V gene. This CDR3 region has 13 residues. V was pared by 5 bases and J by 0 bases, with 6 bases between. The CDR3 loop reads CASSLKSTDTQYF. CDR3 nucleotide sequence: TGTGCCAGCAGCCTTAAAAGCACAGATACGCAGTATTTT.

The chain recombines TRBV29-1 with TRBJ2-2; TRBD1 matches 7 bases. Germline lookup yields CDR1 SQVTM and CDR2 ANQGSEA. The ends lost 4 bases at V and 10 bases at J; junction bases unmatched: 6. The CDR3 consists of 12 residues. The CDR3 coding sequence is TGCAGCGTTGCGCGACAGGGAGCGGAGCTGTTTTTT. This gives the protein CSVARQGAELFF.

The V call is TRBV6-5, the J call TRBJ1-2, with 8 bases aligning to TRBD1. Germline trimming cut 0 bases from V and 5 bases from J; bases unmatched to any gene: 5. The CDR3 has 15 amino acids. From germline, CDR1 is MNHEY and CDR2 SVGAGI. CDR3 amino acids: CASSYSLDRAYGYTF. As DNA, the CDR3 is TGTGCCAGCAGTTACTCCCTGGACAGGGCGTATGGCTACACCTTC.

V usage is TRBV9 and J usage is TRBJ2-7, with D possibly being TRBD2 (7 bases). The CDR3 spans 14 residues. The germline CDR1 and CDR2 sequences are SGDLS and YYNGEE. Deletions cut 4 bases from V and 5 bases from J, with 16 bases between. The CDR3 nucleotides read TGTGCCAGCAGCCTTGGGGGGGCTCTGGACGAGCAGTACTTC. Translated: CASSLGGALDEQYF.

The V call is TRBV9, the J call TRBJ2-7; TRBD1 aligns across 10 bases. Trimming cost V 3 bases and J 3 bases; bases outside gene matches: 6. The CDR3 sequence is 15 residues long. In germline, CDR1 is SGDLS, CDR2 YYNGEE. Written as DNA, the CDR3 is TGTGCCAGCAGCGCCCGCGGACAGGGGGACTACGAGCAGTACTTC. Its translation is CASSARGQGDYEQYF.

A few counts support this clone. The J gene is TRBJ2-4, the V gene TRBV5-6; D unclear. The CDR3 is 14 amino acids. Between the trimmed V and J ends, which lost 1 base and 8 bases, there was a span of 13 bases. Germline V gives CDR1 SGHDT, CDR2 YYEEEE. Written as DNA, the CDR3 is TGTGCCAGCAGCTTGTACATGGAGACGGACATTCAGTACTTC. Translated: CASSLYMETDIQYF.

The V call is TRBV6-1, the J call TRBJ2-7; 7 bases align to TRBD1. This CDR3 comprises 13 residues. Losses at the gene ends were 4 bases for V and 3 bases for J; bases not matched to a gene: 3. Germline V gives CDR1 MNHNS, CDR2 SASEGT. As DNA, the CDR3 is TGTGCCAGCAGTGTGGGACAGAACTACGAGCAGTACTTC. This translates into CASSVGQNYEQYF.

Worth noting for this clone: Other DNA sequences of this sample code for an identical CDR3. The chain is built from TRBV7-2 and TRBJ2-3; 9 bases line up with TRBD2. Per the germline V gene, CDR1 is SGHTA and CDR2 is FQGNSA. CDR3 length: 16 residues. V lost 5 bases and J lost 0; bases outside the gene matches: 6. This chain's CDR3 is CASSARLAASTDTQYF. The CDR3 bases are TGTGCCAGCAGCGCAAGACTAGCGGCTAGCACAGATACGCAGTATTTT.

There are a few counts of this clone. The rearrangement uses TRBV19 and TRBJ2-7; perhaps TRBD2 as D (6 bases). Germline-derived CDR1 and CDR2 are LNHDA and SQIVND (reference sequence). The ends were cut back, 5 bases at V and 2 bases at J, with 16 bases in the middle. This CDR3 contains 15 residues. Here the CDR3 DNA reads TGTGCCAGTAGTCCCCCGGGGACTTCCACCTACGAGCAGTACTTC. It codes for CASSPPGTSTYEQYF.

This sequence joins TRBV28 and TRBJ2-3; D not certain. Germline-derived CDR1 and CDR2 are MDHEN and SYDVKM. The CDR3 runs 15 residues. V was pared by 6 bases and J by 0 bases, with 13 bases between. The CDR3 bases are TGTGCCAGCAGCGAAGCCGGTAGAAGCACAGATACGCAGTATTTT. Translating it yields CASSEAGRSTDTQYF.

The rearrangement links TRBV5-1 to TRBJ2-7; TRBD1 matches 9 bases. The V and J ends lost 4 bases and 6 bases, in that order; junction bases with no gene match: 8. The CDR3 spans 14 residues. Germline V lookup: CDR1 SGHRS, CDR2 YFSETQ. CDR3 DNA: TGCGCCAGCAGCGTGGACAGGGGAAGGTCCGAGCAGTACTTC. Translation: CASSVDRGRSEQYF.

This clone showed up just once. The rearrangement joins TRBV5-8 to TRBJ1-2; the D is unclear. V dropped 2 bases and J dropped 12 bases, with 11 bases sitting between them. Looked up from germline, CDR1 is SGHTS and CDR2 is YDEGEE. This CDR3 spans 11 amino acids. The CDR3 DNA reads TGTGCCAGCAGCTTTGGGAGTGAGCACACCTTC. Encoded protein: CASSFGSEHTF.

The chain's CDR3 is CASSVARGGGGLVFF. DNA for the CDR3: TGTGCCAGCAGCGTAGCCAGGGGTGGTGGTGGACTTGTTTTCTTT. The gene calls are TRBV9 and TRBJ1-1, with D possibly matching TRBD1 (6 bases). The CDR3 length is 15 residues. Per the germline V gene, CDR1 is SGDLS and CDR2 is YYNGEE. Trimming stripped 0 bases from V and 13 bases from J, with 22 bases between.

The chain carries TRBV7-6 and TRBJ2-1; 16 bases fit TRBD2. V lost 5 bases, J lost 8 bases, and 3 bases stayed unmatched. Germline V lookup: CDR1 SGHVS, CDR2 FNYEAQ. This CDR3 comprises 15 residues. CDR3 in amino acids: CASSQGLAGGDEQFF. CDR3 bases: TGTGCCAGCAGCCAGGGACTAGCGGGAGGGGATGAGCAGTTCTTC.

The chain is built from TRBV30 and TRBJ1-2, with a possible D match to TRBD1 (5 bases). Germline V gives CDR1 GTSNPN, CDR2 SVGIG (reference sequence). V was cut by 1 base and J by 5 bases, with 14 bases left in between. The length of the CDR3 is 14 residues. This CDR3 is CAWSGAVGGYGYTF. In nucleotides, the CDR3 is TGTGCCTGGAGTGGGGCAGTCGGGGGGTATGGCTACACCTTC. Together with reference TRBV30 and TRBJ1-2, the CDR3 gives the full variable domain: SQTIHQWPATLVQPVGSPLSLECTVEGTSNPNLYWYRQAAGRGLQLLFYSVGIGQISSEVPQNLSASRPQDRQFILSSKKLLLSDSGFYLCAWSGAVGGYGYTFGSGTRLTVV.

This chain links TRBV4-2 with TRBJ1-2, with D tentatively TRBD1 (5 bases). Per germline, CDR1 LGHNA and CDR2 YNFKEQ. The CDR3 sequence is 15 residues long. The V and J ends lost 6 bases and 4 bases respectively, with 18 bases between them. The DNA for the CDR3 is TGTGCCAGCAGGGGGCCGGGAGAGGGAGCCTATGGCTACACCTTC. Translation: CASRGPGEGAYGYTF.

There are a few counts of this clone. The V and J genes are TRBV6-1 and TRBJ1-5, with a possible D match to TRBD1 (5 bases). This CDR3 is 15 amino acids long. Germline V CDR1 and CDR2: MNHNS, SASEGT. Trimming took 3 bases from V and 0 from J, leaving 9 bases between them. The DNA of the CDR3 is TGTGCCAGCAGTGACTCGGGGGTTAGCAATCAGCCCCAGCATTTT. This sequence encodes CASSDSGVSNQPQHF.

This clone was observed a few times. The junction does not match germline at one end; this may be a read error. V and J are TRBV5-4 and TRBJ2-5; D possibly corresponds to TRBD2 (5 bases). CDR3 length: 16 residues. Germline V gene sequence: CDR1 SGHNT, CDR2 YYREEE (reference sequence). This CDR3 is CASSRVLGSGVESQYF. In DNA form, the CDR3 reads TGTGCCAGCAGCCGCGTTTTGGGGAGCGGAGTAGAGTCCCAGTACTTC.

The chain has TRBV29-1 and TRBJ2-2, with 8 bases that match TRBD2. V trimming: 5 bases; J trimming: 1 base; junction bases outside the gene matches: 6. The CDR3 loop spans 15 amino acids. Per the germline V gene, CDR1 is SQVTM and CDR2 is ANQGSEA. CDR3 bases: TGCAGCGTTCTGATACTAGCGGAGAACACCGGGGAGCTGTTTTTT. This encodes CSVLILAENTGELFF.